Below, 21 T cell receptor beta chains from the same sample are listed, as sequenced in a study of shared clonotypes between healthy human individuals. Assay used: immunoSEQ multiplex PCR; TCRdb lists only in-frame clones, some missing. The sample includes 2 million to 2.5 million clones, over 90% of them seen just once. The source material was naive CD4+ T cells from PBMCs. Subset indicated: CD45RA+ positively selected. These receptors all stem from a man younger than 35 in good health. Some clones in this sample may be carry-over from other donors' samples.

The rearrangement links TRBV4-1 to TRBJ2-5; no definite D call. Deletions cut 0 bases from V and 12 bases from J, with 8 bases between. Per germline, CDR1 MGHRA and CDR2 YSYEKL. The CDR3 has 11 residues. CDR3: CASSQDEEKYF. For the CDR3, the DNA is TGCGCCAGCAGCCAAGATGAGGAAAAGTACTTC.

J is TRBJ2-3 and V is TRBV6-6; D may match TRBD1 or TRBD2 (5 bases each). Trimming pared 5 bases from V and 4 bases from J, leaving 16 bases between. The CDR3 totals 15 residues. From germline, CDR1 is MNHNY and CDR2 SVGAGI (reference sequence). The CDR3 reads CASSARVRGPDTQYF. CDR3 nucleotides: TGTGCCAGCAGTGCCAGGGTCCGAGGGCCAGATACGCAGTATTTT.

The CDR3 is CASSYSSGVYNEQFF. The CDR3 nucleotides are TGCGCCAGCAGCTATTCTAGCGGGGTCTACAATGAGCAGTTCTTC. The chain uses TRBV5-1 and TRBJ2-1, with TRBD2 matching over 9 bases. The V gene's germline CDR1 is SGHRS and CDR2 YFSETQ. The V segment lost 3 bases and the J segment 3 bases; nucleotides outside the gene matches: 4. CDR3 size: 15 residues. Using reference TRBV5-1 and TRBJ2-1 for the parts outside the CDR3, the full variable domain is KAGVTQTPRYLIKTRGQQVTLSCSPISGHRSVSWYQQTPGQGLQFLFEYFSETQRNKGNFPGRFSGRQFSNSRSEMNVSTLELGDSALYLCASSYSSGVYNEQFFGPGTRLTVL.

The V call is TRBV11-2, the J call TRBJ2-7; 7 positions agree with TRBD2. The CDR3 totals 17 residues. Germline-derived CDR1 and CDR2 are SGHAT and FQNNGV. V lost 5 bases to trimming and J lost 7 bases; unmatched junction nucleotides: 20. The CDR3 here is CASSPQGVGGPEGEQYF. The CDR3 DNA is TGTGCCAGCAGCCCCCAAGGGGTGGGAGGGCCTGAAGGGGAGCAGTACTTC.

The chain combines TRBV27 with TRBJ2-5, with a weak D call TRBD1 (5 bases). The V gene lost 5 bases and the J gene lost 4 bases, with 20 bases spanning the gap. In germline, CDR1 is MNHEY, CDR2 SMNVEV (reference sequence). The CDR3 length is 16 residues. This CDR3 reads CASSTRYDSPGETQYF. DNA for the CDR3: TGTGCCAGCAGTACCCGATACGACAGTCCCGGAGAGACCCAGTACTTC.

The CDR3 bases are TGTGCCAGCAGTAGTGGCGGGAGGGCCTTGGGGGAGCAGTTCTTC. Protein sequence: CASSSGGRALGEQFF. The chain carries TRBV28 and TRBJ2-1; 9 bases align to TRBD2. The CDR3 consists of 15 residues. Germline V CDR1 and CDR2: MDHEN, SYDVKM. J lost 10 bases, V lost 5 bases, and 12 bases had no gene match.

This clone was seen only once. The chain links TRBV6-5 to TRBJ2-1, with D unclear. V dropped 2 bases and J dropped 6 bases, with 11 bases sitting between them. Germline CDR1 is MNHEY and CDR2 is SVGAGI. The CDR3 has 14 residues. CDR3 coding DNA: TGTGCCAGCAGTTACGGGATGGCCTTCAATGAGCAGTTCTTC. It specifies CASSYGMAFNEQFF.

The rearrangement links TRBV28 to TRBJ1-5, with 7 bases fitting TRBD1. The ends lost 10 bases at V and 2 bases at J; junction bases unmatched: 11. CDR3 length equals 15 residues. CDR1 is MDHEN and CDR2 is SYDVKM in the germline V gene. The chain's CDR3 is CATQFIGTGNQPQHF. CDR3 DNA sequence: TGTGCCACCCAGTTTATAGGGACAGGCAATCAGCCCCAGCATTTT.

V gene TRBV25-1 combines with J gene TRBJ2-5; 9 positions agree with TRBD1. With 3 bases clipped from V and 5 bases from J, the junction kept 10 bases outside the gene matches. The length of the CDR3 is 16 residues. Germline CDR1 reads MGHDK; CDR2 reads SYGVNS. The CDR3 loop reads CASSDPGQGFRETQYF. The DNA for the CDR3 is TGTGCCAGCAGTGATCCGGGACAGGGATTTCGGGAGACCCAGTACTTC.

J is TRBJ2-4 and V is TRBV4-1; unclear D gene. V lost 2 bases and J lost 15, with 23 bases in between. CDR1 and CDR2 from the germline V gene are MGHRA and YSYEKL. The CDR3 totals 15 residues. The chain's CDR3 is CASSQFTVGTSKLYF. The CDR3 coding sequence is TGCGCCAGCAGCCAATTTACTGTCGGCACCAGCAAATTGTACTTC.

The chain carries TRBV7-9 and TRBJ1-1; 7 bases are a match to TRBD1. Germline trimming cut 5 bases from V and 3 bases from J; bases unmatched to any gene: 6. This CDR3 is built from 14 residues. Per germline, CDR1 SEHNR and CDR2 FQNEAQ (reference sequence). The CDR3 bases are TGTGCCAGCAGCCTCCGGGACAGCTACACTGAAGCTTTCTTT. This encodes CASSLRDSYTEAFF.

This rearrangement joins TRBV28 to TRBJ1-1; possible D gene TRBD1, 6 bases. Looked up from germline, CDR1 is MDHEN and CDR2 is SYDVKM. Trimming removed 5 bases at V and 4 bases at J, with 14 bases between. The length of the CDR3 is 14 residues. CDR3: CASSPPRGGTEAFF. The CDR3 coding sequence is TGTGCCAGCAGTCCTCCTAGGGGGGGCACTGAAGCTTTCTTT. The whole variable domain, filled in from reference TRBV28 and TRBJ1-1, reads DVKVTQSSRYLVKRTGEKVFLECVQDMDHENMFWYRQDPGLGLRLIYFSYDVKMKEKGDIPEGYSVSREKKERFSLILESASTNQTSMYLCASSPPRGGTEAFFGQGTRLTVV.

Worth noting for this clone: Within the sample, other DNA sequences also encode this same CDR3. The chain combines TRBV5-1 with TRBJ2-5; unclear D gene. V was clipped by 3 bases and J by 0 bases, with 3 bases between them. Germline CDR1 is SGHRS and CDR2 is YFSETQ. There are 12 residues in the CDR3. CDR3 region: CASSYDQETQYF. The CDR3 DNA follows: TGCGCCAGCAGCTATGACCAAGAGACCCAGTACTTC.

This chain links TRBV5-1 with TRBJ2-7; the D gene is possibly TRBD2 (5 bases). The germline V and J ends were trimmed by 4 bases and 2 bases, with 13 bases remaining between them. The V gene's germline CDR1 is SGHRS and CDR2 YFSETQ. CDR3 length equals 14 residues. The CDR3 region has the DNA TGCGCCAGCAGCGCGGGCCACGGAACCTACGAGCAGTACTTC. Translated: CASSAGHGTYEQYF.

This sequence joins TRBV27 and TRBJ2-2; D uncertain. The CDR3 covers 18 residues. V gave up 2 bases and J gave up 0 bases, with 16 bases separating them. Germline CDR1 MNHEY, CDR2 SMNVEV (reference sequence). CDR3 nucleotides: TGTGCCAGCAGTTTACTCGGTTTAGGAATCTCGAACACCGGGGAGCTGTTTTTT. Encoded protein: CASSLLGLGISNTGELFF.

V is TRBV18 and J is TRBJ2-6; D remains unclear. V dropped 3 bases and J dropped 0 bases, with 12 bases sitting between them. The CDR3 extends over 17 amino acids. Germline CDR1 reads KGHSH; CDR2 reads LQKENI. Here the CDR3 reads CASSPISSGSGANVLTF. The CDR3 region has the DNA TGTGCCAGCTCACCGATCTCTTCCGGCTCTGGGGCCAACGTCCTGACTTTC.

This chain connects TRBV20-1 to TRBJ1-6; D unresolved. This CDR3 is built from 10 residues. CDR1 and CDR2 from the germline V gene are DFQATT and SNEGSKA (reference sequence). Trimming cost V 4 bases and J 14 bases, with 9 bases left between them. The CDR3: CSAIGSTLHF. The CDR3 DNA sequence: TGCAGTGCTATCGGTTCGACCCTCCACTTT.

Here the CDR3 reads CASSPGPLRSPGKNIQYF. CDR3 sequence (DNA): TGTGCCAGCAGTCCCGGACCCTTGCGCAGTCCCGGTAAAAACATTCAGTACTTC. This chain connects TRBV28 to TRBJ2-4; D is ambiguous. The V end was cut by 5 bases, the J end by 4 bases, with 24 bases between. Germline assignment: CDR1 MDHEN and CDR2 SYDVKM. This CDR3 has 18 amino acids.

The chain joins TRBV28 to TRBJ1-5, with 12 bases identical to TRBD1. Germline V gene sequence: CDR1 MDHEN, CDR2 SYDVKM. The CDR3 is 15 residues long. Losses at the gene ends were 5 bases for V and 6 bases for J; bases not matched to a gene: 5. The CDR3 here is CASSPGQGAGQPQHF. CDR3 sequence (DNA): TGTGCCAGCAGTCCGGGACAGGGGGCAGGTCAGCCCCAGCATTTT.

This chain connects TRBV29-1 to TRBJ1-1; the D gene is possibly TRBD1 (5 bases). The V end lost 4 bases, the J end lost 10 bases, and 16 bases lay between the germline ends. This CDR3 spans 12 amino acids. CDR1 SQVTM and CDR2 ANQGSEA come from the germline V gene. In DNA, the CDR3 is TGCAGCGTTGCCGGGGGGGTCTTATCAGCTTTCTTT. Translating it yields CSVAGGVLSAFF.

The chain is built from TRBV6-6 and TRBJ1-1; D is perhaps TRBD1 (5 bases). This CDR3 contains 15 residues. V was clipped by 7 bases and J by 0 bases, with 15 bases between them. Looked up from germline, CDR1 is MNHNY and CDR2 is SVGAGI (reference sequence). The DNA of the CDR3 is TGTGCCAGCAACGACCAGAGACAGATGAACACTGAAGCTTTCTTT. This codes for CASNDQRQMNTEAFF.